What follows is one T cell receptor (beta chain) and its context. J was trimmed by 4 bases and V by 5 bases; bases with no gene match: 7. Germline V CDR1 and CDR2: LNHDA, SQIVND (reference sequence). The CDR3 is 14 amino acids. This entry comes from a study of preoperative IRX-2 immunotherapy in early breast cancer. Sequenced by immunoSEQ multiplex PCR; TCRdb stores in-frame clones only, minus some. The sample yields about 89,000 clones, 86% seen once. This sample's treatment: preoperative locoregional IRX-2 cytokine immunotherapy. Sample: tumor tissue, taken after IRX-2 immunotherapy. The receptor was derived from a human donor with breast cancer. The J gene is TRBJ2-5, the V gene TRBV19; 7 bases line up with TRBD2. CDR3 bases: TGTGCCAGTAGTCCGACGGCGGGAGCAGAGACCCAGTACTTC. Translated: CASSPTAGAETQYF.